These T cell receptor beta chains were read from a single sample in a study of T cell responses to AZD1222 COVID-19 vaccine. Profiled with immunoSEQ multiplex PCR; TCRdb holds only in-frame clones, not every one. The sample records about 120,000 clones, approximately 93% being singletons. The sequencing here drew on peripheral blood, taken on day 0 of AZD1222 vaccination. The receptor source for this set is an adult in good health. CDR3s include the opening cysteine and the closing phenylalanine or tryptophan. Fields, in order: J gene, V gene, clone size, CDR3 protein. Part of the rows lack a size; the others show once, few, many or a class for expanded clones.

>TRBJ1-5|TRBV5-6|once
CASSLRTVSNQPQHF
>TRBJ2-3|TRBV28|NA
CASSFDLTDTQYF
>TRBJ2-5|TRBV25-1|NA
CASRESTGGKQETQYF
>TRBJ2-1|TRBV7-2|NA
CASSLDYTTYNEQFF
>TRBJ2-3|TRBV3-1/TRBV3-2|NA
CASSQLNTDTQYF
>TRBJ1-3|TRBV18|NA
CASSPDVAGNTIYF
>TRBJ1-1|TRBV5-1|NA
CASSLLGGTEAFF
>TRBJ2-5|TRBV3-1/TRBV3-2|NA
CASSHYHRGLAGINQETQYF
>TRBJ1-5|TRBV7-2|NA
CASSFNVNQPQHF
>TRBJ2-3|TRBV19|NA
CASSIGQYTDTQYF
>TRBJ2-1|TRBV7-9|NA
CASSLVKAGGRIAYNEQFF
>TRBJ1-5|TRBV27|NA
CASSLAGVGNQPQHF
>TRBJ2-2|TRBV2|NA
CASSRGLANTGELFF
>TRBJ2-2|TRBV6-5|NA
CASRPAGGGPGELFF